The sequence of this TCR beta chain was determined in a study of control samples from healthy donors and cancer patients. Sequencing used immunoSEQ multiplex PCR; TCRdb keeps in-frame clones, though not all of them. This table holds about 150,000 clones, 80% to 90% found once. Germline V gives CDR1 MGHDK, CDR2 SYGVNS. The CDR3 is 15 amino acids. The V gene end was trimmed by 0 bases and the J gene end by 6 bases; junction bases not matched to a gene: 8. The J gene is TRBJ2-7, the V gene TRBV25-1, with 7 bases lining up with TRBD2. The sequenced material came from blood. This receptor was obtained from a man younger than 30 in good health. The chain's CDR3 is CASSEYRAGRGEQYF. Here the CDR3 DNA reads TGTGCCAGCAGTGAATACCGGGCGGGGAGGGGCGAGCAGTACTTC.